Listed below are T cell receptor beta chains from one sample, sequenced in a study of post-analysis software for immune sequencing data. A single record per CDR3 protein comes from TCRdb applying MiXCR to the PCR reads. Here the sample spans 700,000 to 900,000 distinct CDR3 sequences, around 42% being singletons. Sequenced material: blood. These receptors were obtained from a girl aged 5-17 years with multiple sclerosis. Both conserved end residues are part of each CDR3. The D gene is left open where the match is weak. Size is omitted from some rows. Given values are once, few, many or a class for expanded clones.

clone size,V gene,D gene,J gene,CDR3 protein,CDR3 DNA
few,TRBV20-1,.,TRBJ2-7,CSARESLRYEQYF,TGCAGTGCTAGAGAATCACTCCGCTACGAGCAGTACTTC
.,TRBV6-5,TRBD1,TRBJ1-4,CASSYSASGGEKLFF,TGTGCCAGCAGTTACTCGGCATCAGGGGGGGAAAAACTGTTTTTT
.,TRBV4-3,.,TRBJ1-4,CASSLTAATNEKLFF,TGCGCCAGCAGCCTTACAGCCGCAACTAATGAAAAACTGTTTTTT
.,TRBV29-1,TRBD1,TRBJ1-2,CSADRGTGGYTF,TGCAGCGCCGACAGGGGAACGGGCGGCTACACCTTC
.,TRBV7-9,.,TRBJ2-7,CASSLQAGQEQYF,TGTGCCAGCAGCCTCCAAGCTGGTCAGGAGCAGTACTTC
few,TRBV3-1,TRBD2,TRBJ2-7,CAGSQVAGVGHEQYF,TGTGCCGGCAGCCAAGTAGCGGGAGTTGGCCACGAGCAGTACTTC
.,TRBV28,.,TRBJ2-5,CASSLLGLRGGETQYF,TGTGCCAGCAGTTTATTAGGTCTAAGGGGTGGGGAGACCCAGTACTTC
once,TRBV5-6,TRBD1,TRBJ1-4,CATETGKTNEKLFF,TGTGCCACCGAGACAGGGAAGACTAATGAAAAACTGTTTTTT
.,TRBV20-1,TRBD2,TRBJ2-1,CSARTRRSVNEQFF,TGCAGTGCTCGGACTAGGAGGTCCGTCAATGAGCAGTTCTTC
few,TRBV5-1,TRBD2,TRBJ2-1,CASSSGQLAGGVYNEQFF,TGCGCCAGCAGCTCGGGACAATTAGCGGGAGGGGTCTACAATGAGCAGTTCTTC
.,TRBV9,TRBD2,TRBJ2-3,CASSVGTSGSRTDTQYF,TGTGCCAGCAGCGTAGGGACTAGCGGGAGTCGCACAGATACGCAGTATTTT
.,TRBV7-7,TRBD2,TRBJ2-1,CASSPGTSVYNGQFF,TGTGCTAGCAGCCCGGGGACTAGCGTATACAATGGGCAGTTCTTC
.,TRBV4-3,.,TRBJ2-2,CASSQDRVRGTGELFF,TGCGCCAGCAGCCAAGACAGGGTCCGGGGCACCGGGGAGCTGTTTTTT
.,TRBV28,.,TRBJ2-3,CASSTGSIADTQYF,TGTGCCAGCAGTACAGGGAGTATCGCAGATACGCAGTATTTT
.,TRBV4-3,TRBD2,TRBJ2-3,CASSGVAGRNTDTQYF,TGCGCCAGCAGCGGCGTAGCGGGAAGGAACACAGATACGCAGTATTTT
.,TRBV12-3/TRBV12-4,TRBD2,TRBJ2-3,CASSPTSGRPAGTDTQYF,TGTGCCAGCAGTCCTACTAGCGGGAGGCCTGCGGGCACAGATACGCAGTATTTT
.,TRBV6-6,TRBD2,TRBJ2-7,CASRGGVSHEQYF,TGTGCCAGCCGGGGGGGGGTCTCTCACGAGCAGTACTTC
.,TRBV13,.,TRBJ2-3,CASSLASLIATDTQYF,TGTGCCAGCAGCTTAGCCTCCTTAATCGCCACAGATACGCAGTATTTT
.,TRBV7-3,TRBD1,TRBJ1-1,CASSRQQGSTEAFF,TGTGCCAGCAGCCGACAACAGGGGAGTACTGAAGCTTTCTTT
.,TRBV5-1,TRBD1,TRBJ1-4,CASSLLQGATNEKLFF,TGCGCCAGCAGCTTGTTACAGGGGGCAACTAATGAAAAACTGTTTTTT
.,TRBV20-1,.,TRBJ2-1,CSARGRSGPYNEQFF,TGCAGTGCTAGAGGGCGGAGCGGGCCCTACAATGAGCAGTTCTTC
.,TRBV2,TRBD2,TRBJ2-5,CASSVGTSAYNEQYF,TGTGCCAGCAGCGTAGGGACTAGCGCGTACAATGAGCAGTACTTC
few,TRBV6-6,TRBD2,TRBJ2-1,CASSTDRAGVGNNEQFF,TGTGCCAGCAGTACGGACCGAGCGGGAGTGGGGAACAATGAGCAGTTCTTC
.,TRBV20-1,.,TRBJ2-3,CSARDPARGQEYF,TGCAGTGCTAGAGACCCAGCCAGGGGCCAGGAGTATTTT
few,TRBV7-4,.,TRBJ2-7,CASSLAGGGRSGLSYEQYF,TGTGCCAGCAGCTTAGCTGGAGGGGGCAGAAGCGGCTTATCCTACGAGCAGTACTTC
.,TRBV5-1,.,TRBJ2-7,CASSDGRNTYEQYF,TGCGCCAGCAGCGATGGACGGAATACCTACGAGCAGTACTTC
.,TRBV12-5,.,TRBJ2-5,CASGRNEETQYF,TGTGCTAGTGGACGAAATGAAGAGACCCAGTACTTC
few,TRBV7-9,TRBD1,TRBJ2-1,CASSKSGTGAYNEQFF,TGTGCCAGCAGCAAGTCCGGGACAGGAGCCTACAATGAGCAGTTCTTC
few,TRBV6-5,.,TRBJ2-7,CASSGTRGSYEQYF,TGTGCCAGCAGTGGCACCCGGGGCTCCTACGAGCAGTACTTC
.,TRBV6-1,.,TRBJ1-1,CASSDAGQMNTEAFF,TGTGCCAGCAGTGATGCAGGACAGATGAACACTGAAGCTTTCTTT
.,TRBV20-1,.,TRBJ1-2,CSADFRIHTGIGYTF,TGCAGTGCCGATTTTAGAATACACACCGGCATAGGCTACACCTTC
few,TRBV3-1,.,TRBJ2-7,CASSQGRTAVFEQYF,TGTGCCAGCAGCCAAGGTCGGACGGCCGTCTTCGAGCAGTACTTC
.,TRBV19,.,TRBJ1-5,CASSTGNSNQPQHF,TGTGCCAGTAGTACAGGGAATAGCAATCAGCCCCAGCATTTT
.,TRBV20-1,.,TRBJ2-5,CSARPPQETQYF,TGCAGTGCTCGACCACCCCAAGAGACCCAGTACTTC
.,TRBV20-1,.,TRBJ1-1,CSASTGHMNTEAFF,TGCAGTGCTAGCACGGGACACATGAACACTGAAGCTTTCTTT
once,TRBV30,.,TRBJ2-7,CAWSGRGFVSYEQYF,TGTGCCTGGAGTGGCAGGGGTTTCGTTTCCTACGAGCAGTACTTC
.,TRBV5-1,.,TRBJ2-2,CASSRLRDGELFF,TGCGCCAGCAGCCGGTTGCGCGACGGGGAGCTGTTTTTT
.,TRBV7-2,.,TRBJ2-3,CVSSLFPRGSTDTQYF,TGTGTCAGCAGCTTATTTCCTCGGGGGAGCACAGATACGCAGTATTTT
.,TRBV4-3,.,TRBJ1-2,CASSQEMGMGDYGYTF,TGCGCCAGCAGCCAAGAAATGGGGATGGGGGATTATGGCTACACCTTC
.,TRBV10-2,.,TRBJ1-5,CASSEDLRAQHF,TGCGCCAGCAGTGAAGACCTTAGGGCCCAGCATTTT
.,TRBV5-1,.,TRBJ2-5,CASSPRSSETQYF,TGCGCCAGCAGCCCTCGAAGTTCGGAGACCCAGTACTTC
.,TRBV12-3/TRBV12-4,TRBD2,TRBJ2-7,CASSLGRLARSYEQYF,TGTGCCAGCAGTTTAGGACGACTAGCGCGCTCCTACGAGCAGTACTTC
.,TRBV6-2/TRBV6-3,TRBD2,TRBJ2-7,CASSYATSGTMEQYF,TGTGCCAGCAGTTACGCGACTAGCGGGACCATGGAGCAGTACTTC
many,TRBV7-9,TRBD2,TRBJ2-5,CASSLGSLAGGPQETQYF,TGTGCCAGCAGCTTAGGTTCGCTAGCGGGGGGCCCCCAAGAGACCCAGTACTTC